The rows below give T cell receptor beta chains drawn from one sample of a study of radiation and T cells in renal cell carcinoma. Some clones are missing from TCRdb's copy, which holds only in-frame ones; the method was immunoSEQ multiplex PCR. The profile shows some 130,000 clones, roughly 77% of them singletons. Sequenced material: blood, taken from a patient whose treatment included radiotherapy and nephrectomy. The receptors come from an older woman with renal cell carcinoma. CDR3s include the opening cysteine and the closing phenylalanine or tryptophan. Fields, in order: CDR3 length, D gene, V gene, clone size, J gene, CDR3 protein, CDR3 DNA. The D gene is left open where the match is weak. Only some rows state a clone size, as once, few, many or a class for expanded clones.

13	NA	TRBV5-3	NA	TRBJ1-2	CASSLRGNYGYTF	TGTGCCAGCAGCTTGAGGGGAAACTATGGCTACACCTTC
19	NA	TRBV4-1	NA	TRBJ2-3	CASSQDPRRRRGNTDTQYF	TGCGCCAGCAGCCAAGATCCTCGCAGGAGGAGAGGGAACACAGATACGCAGTATTTT
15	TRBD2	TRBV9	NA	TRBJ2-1	CASSSAGGSYNEQFF	TGTGCCAGCAGCTCTGCGGGGGGCTCCTACAATGAGCAGTTCTTC
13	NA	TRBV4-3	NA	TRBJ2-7	CASSQVLRHEQYF	TGCGCCAGCAGCCAAGTCTTACGACACGAGCAGTACTTC
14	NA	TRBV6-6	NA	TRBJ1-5	CASRTTGFSQPQHF	TGTGCCAGCAGGACTACAGGGTTTAGTCAGCCCCAGCATTTT
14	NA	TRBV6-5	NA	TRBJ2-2	CASSYRGDTGELFF	TGTGCCAGCAGTTACAGGGGGGACACCGGGGAGCTGTTTTTT
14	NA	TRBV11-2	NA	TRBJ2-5	CASSLATGGETQYF	TGTGCCAGCAGCTTAGCAACAGGCGGCGAGACCCAGTACTTC
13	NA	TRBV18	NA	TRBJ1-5	CASSPQGGQPQHF	TGTGCCAGCTCACCACAGGGGGGTCAGCCCCAGCATTTT
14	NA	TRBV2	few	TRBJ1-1	CASSEGHMNTEAFF	TGTGCCAGCAGTGAGGGCCACATGAACACTGAAGCTTTCTTT
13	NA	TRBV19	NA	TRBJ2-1	CASSISQNNEQFF	TGTGCCAGTAGTATCAGTCAGAACAATGAGCAGTTCTTC
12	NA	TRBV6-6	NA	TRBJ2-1	CASSYSSDEQFF	TGTGCCAGCAGTTACTCATCAGATGAGCAGTTCTTC
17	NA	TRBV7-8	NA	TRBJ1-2	CASSPRSQWGLPDGYTF	TGTGCCAGCAGCCCCCGGAGCCAGTGGGGGCTACCCGATGGCTACACCTTC
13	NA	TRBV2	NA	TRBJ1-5	CASSEDGGGSQHF	TGTGCCAGCAGTGAAGATGGGGGGGGCTCCCAGCATTTT
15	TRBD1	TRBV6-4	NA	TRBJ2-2	CASSPDRMNTGELFF	TGTGCCAGCAGTCCGGACAGGATGAACACCGGGGAGCTGTTTTTT
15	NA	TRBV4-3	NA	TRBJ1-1	CASSPGLGRGTEAFF	TGCGCCAGCAGCCCCGGCTTGGGTCGTGGCACTGAAGCTTTCTTT
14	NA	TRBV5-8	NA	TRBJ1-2	CASTPDSAVYGYTF	TGTGCCAGCACCCCGGACAGTGCCGTCTATGGCTACACCTTC
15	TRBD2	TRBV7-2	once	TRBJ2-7	CASSFASGAQWEQYF	TGTGCCAGCAGCTTCGCTAGCGGGGCCCAGTGGGAGCAGTACTTC
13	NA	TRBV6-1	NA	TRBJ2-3	CASRNRGSDTQYF	TGTGCCAGCAGGAACCGGGGTTCCGATACGCAGTATTTT
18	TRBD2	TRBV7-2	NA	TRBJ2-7	CASSLATSGYLATYEQYF	TGTGCCAGCAGCTTAGCGACTAGCGGGTACCTCGCAACCTACGAGCAGTACTTC
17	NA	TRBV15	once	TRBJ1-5	CATSRDYSPGANQPQHF	TGTGCCACCAGCAGGGACTATTCTCCTGGGGCCAATCAGCCCCAGCATTTT
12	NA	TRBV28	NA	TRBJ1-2	CASSSTFYGYTF	TGTGCCAGCAGTTCCACTTTCTATGGCTACACCTTC
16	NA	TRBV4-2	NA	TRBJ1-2	CASSQLTKGRYYGYTF	TGTGCCAGCAGCCAATTAACTAAGGGACGCTACTATGGCTACACCTTC
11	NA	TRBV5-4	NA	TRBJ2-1	CASSYGDEQFF	TGTGCCAGCAGCTACGGGGATGAGCAGTTCTTC
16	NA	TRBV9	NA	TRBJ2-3	CASSVGGRDIADTQYF	TGTGCCAGCAGCGTAGGCGGCAGGGATATAGCAGATACGCAGTATTTT
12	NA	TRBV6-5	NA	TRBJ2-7	CASSYTSYEQYF	TGTGCCAGCAGTTATACCAGCTACGAGCAGTACTTC
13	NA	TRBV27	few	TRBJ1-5	CASSLGVGQPQHF	TGTGCCAGCAGTTTAGGAGTCGGTCAGCCCCAGCATTTT
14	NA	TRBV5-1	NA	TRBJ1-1	CASALGRVNTEAFF	TGCGCCAGCGCGTTGGGCCGGGTGAACACTGAAGCTTTCTTT
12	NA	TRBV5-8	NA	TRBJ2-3	CASSLYEDTQYF	TGTGCCAGCAGCTTGTATGAGGATACGCAGTATTTT
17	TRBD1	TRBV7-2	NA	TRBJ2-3	CASSLAYQGGFTDTQYF	TGTGCCAGCAGCTTAGCCTATCAAGGGGGCTTCACAGATACGCAGTATTTT
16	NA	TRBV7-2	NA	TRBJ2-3	CASSLQTGGPTDTQYF	TGTGCCAGCAGCTTACAGACAGGCGGCCCCACAGATACGCAGTATTTT
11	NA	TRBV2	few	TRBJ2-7	CASRGGREQYF	TGTGCCAGCAGAGGGGGGCGCGAGCAGTACTTC
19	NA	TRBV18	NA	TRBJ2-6	CASSPRFRLGGSGANVLTF	TGTGCCAGCTCACCACGGTTCCGCCTGGGGGGCTCTGGGGCCAACGTCCTGACTTTC
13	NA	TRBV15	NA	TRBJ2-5	CATSPGFQETQYF	TGTGCCACCAGCCCGGGGTTTCAAGAGACCCAGTACTTC
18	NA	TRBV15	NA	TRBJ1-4	CATSRDLRLPGANEKLFF	TGTGCCACCAGCAGAGATCTGCGCCTCCCGGGGGCTAATGAAAAACTGTTTTTT
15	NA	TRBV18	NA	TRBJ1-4	CASSPPGRANEKLFF	TGTGCCAGCTCCCCCCCGGGCCGGGCTAATGAAAAACTGTTTTTT
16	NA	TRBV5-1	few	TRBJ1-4	CASSLVGLGTNEKLFF	TGCGCCAGCAGCTTGGTGGGGCTGGGAACTAATGAAAAACTGTTTTTT
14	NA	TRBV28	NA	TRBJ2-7	CASRPPGAPYEQYF	TGTGCCAGCAGACCTCCAGGGGCCCCCTACGAGCAGTACTTC
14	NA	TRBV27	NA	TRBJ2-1	CASSLSTSYNEQFF	TGTGCCAGCAGTTTATCGACTTCCTACAATGAGCAGTTCTTC
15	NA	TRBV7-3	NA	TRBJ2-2	CASSRIATASGELFF	TGTGCCAGCAGCCGAATCGCGACGGCGTCCGGGGAGCTGTTTTTT
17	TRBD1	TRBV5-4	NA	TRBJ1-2	CASIHLGGTGVLEGYTF	TGTGCCAGCATCCACCTGGGTGGGACAGGGGTCCTTGAAGGCTACACCTTC
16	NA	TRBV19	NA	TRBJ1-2	CASSMELVAGTYGYTF	TGTGCCAGTAGTATGGAGCTCGTGGCAGGGACTTATGGCTACACCTTC
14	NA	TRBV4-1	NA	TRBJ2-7	CASSQDRGLGEQYF	TGCGCCAGCAGCCAAGACAGGGGTCTCGGGGAGCAGTACTTC
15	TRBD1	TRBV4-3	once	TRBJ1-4	CASSQAGTGGEKLFF	TGCGCCAGCAGCCAAGCCGGGACAGGGGGTGAAAAACTGTTTTTT
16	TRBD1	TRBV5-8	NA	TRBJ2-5	CASSLDGTGLGETQYF	TGTGCCAGCAGCTTGGATGGGACAGGGTTGGGCGAGACCCAGTACTTC
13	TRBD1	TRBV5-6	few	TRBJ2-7	CASSGTDFYEQYF	TGTGCCAGCTCCGGGACAGATTTCTACGAGCAGTACTTC
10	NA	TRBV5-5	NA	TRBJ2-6	CASTRDVLTF	TGTGCCAGCACGAGGGACGTCCTGACTTTC
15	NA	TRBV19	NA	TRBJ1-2	CASSPSIMGGNGYTF	TGTGCCAGTAGTCCAAGCATTATGGGTGGGAACGGCTACACCTTC
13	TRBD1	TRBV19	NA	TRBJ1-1	CASSMTGDTEAFF	TGTGCCAGTAGTATGACAGGGGACACTGAAGCTTTCTTT
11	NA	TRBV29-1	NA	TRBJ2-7	CSAGGVGEQYF	TGCAGCGCTGGGGGAGTTGGCGAGCAGTACTTC
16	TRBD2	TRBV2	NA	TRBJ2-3	CASSERIAGGRNTQYF	TGTGCCAGCAGTGAACGGATAGCGGGGGGGCGCAATACGCAGTATTTT
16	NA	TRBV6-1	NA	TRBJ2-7	CASSEAATAFSYEQYF	TGTGCCAGCAGTGAAGCGGCGACAGCCTTTTCCTACGAGCAGTACTTC
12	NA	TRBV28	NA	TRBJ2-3	CASSRGTDTQYF	TGTGCCAGCAGCCGAGGCACAGATACGCAGTATTTT
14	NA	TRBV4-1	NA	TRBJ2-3	CASSPTRTANTQYF	TGCGCCAGCAGCCCGACCAGGACTGCGAATACGCAGTATTTT
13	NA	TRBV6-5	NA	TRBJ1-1	CASSYTENTEAFF	TGTGCCAGCAGTTACACGGAGAACACTGAAGCTTTCTTT
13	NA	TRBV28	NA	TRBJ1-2	CASSLSALYGYTF	TGTGCCAGCAGTTTATCAGCCCTCTATGGCTACACCTTC
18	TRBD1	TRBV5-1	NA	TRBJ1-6	CASSLVGDRASYNSPLHF	TGCGCCAGCAGCTTGGTAGGGGACAGGGCTTCCTATAATTCACCCCTCCACTTT
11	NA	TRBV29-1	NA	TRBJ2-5	CSVEHGTWQYF	TGCAGCGTTGAGCACGGGACTTGGCAGTACTTC
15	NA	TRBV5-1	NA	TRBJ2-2	CASSLGSLNAGELFF	TGCGCCAGCAGCTTGGGATCCTTGAACGCCGGGGAGCTGTTTTTT
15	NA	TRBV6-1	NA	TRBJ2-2	CASTIERGIGGELFF	TGTGCCAGCACCATTGAGAGGGGAATAGGCGGGGAGCTGTTTTTT
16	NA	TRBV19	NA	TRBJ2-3	CASSIWGGTSTDTQYF	TGTGCCAGTAGTATTTGGGGCGGGACTAGCACAGATACGCAGTATTTT